What follows are 10 T cell receptor beta chains derived from one specimen sequenced in a study of OX40 agonist ivuxolimab in advanced cancers. Here immunoSEQ multiplex PCR was the method, and the copy in TCRdb shows in-frame clones only, minus some. The repertoire holds 40,000 to 55,000 clones, 90% to 95% seen once, with about 28% in the top ten. This specimen consisted of CD4+ or CD8+ T cells sorted from blood, obtained in a trial of the OX40 agonist ivuxolimab. All receptors come from an adult with an advanced solid tumor such as melanoma, head and neck, liver or kidney cancer.

Here the CDR3 reads CASSANREIPPEAFF. The CDR3 bases are TGTGCCAGCAGTGCCAACAGGGAGATCCCTCCTGAAGCTTTCTTT. V usage is TRBV25-1 and J usage is TRBJ1-1, with D possibly being TRBD1 (6 bases). CDR1 MGHDK and CDR2 SYGVNS come from the germline V gene. The CDR3 is made up of 15 amino acids. V was trimmed by 4 bases and J by 6 bases, leaving 18 bases between them. Drawing the rest from reference TRBV25-1 and TRBJ1-1, the complete variable domain is EADIYQTPRYLVIGTGKKITLECSQTMGHDKMYWYQQDPGMELHLIHYSYGVNSTEKGDLSSESTVSRIRTEHFPLTLESARPSHTSQYLCASSANREIPPEAFFGQGTRLTVV.

The chain has TRBV7-3 and TRBJ2-2; D remains ambiguous. This CDR3 has 13 residues. V shed 5 bases and J shed 1 base, with 5 bases lying between them. Germline values: CDR1 SGHTA, CDR2 FQGTGA. CDR3 sequence: CASSMQNTGELFF. The CDR3 coding sequence is TGTGCCAGCAGCATGCAGAACACCGGGGAGCTGTTTTTT.

The chain recombines TRBV15 with TRBJ1-1; D may be TRBD1 (6 bases). V was trimmed by 1 base and J by 8 bases, leaving 14 bases between them. The CDR3 contains 14 residues. CDR1 is LNHNV and CDR2 is YYDKDF in the germline V gene (reference sequence). The CDR3 loop reads CATSRASGQTEAFF. The CDR3 nucleotides read TGTGCCACCAGCAGAGCGTCAGGACAGACGGAAGCTTTCTTT.

The J gene is TRBJ2-5, the V gene TRBV4-1; 7 nucleotides align to TRBD2. CDR1 and CDR2 (germline): MGHRA, YSYEKL. Trimming at V came to 3 bases and at J to 5 bases, leaving 9 bases not matched to a gene. The CDR3 sequence is 15 residues long. CDR3 amino acids: CASSQVLALRETQYF. The CDR3 DNA sequence: TGCGCCAGCAGCCAGGTACTAGCGCTTAGGGAGACCCAGTACTTC.

CDR3 sequence (DNA): TGTGCCAGCAGCCCACGGACCGGGGAGCTGTTTTTT. Its translation: CASSPRTGELFF. The chain combines TRBV7-3 with TRBJ2-2; unclear D gene. CDR3 length: 12 amino acids. V was trimmed by 5 bases and J by 5 bases, leaving 6 bases between them. Per the germline V gene, CDR1 is SGHTA and CDR2 is FQGTGA.

The sample holds a few counts of this clone. The chain combines TRBV4-1 with TRBJ2-3; no reliable D call. Deletions cut 3 bases from V and 1 base from J, with 14 bases between. Per the germline V gene, CDR1 is MGHRA and CDR2 is YSYEKL. This CDR3 has 16 residues. In DNA, the CDR3 is TGCGCCAGCAGCCAGGCGTTCAGCAAAGGCACAGATACGCAGTATTTT. Translation gives CASSQAFSKGTDTQYF.

This clone was detected ten times or more. The CDR3 sequence is CASSITSGRFDEQFF. The CDR3 bases are TGTGCCAGCAGCATCACTAGCGGGAGATTTGATGAGCAGTTCTTC. The V call is TRBV7-8, the J call TRBJ2-1, with 11 bases lining up with TRBD2. The CDR3 is made up of 15 amino acids. CDR1 is SGHVS, CDR2 FQNEAQ, per germline. V shed 5 bases and J 8 bases; nucleotides not matched to a gene: 8.

This chain joins TRBV9 and TRBJ2-5; D tentatively fits TRBD1 or TRBD2 (7 bases each). In germline, CDR1 is SGDLS, CDR2 YYNGEE. V was clipped by 0 bases and J by 5 bases, with 14 bases between them. CDR3 length: 15 amino acids. The DNA for the CDR3 is TGTGCCAGCAGCGTAGGGGGAGGGGGCAGGGAGACCCAGTACTTC. This sequence encodes CASSVGGGGRETQYF.

This chain uses TRBV19 with TRBJ1-5, with a tentative D call TRBD1 (5 bases). The V gene lost 5 bases and the J gene lost 2 bases, with 19 bases spanning the gap. The CDR3 is 17 residues long. In germline, CDR1 is LNHDA, CDR2 SQIVND (reference sequence). CDR3 coding DNA: TGTGCCAGTAGTCCCCGGGACGGGTCTAATGGCAATCAGCCCCAGCATTTT. Translation: CASSPRDGSNGNQPQHF.

This clone was picked up one time. The rearrangement joins TRBV5-4 to TRBJ2-6; D possibly corresponds to TRBD2 (6 bases). The CDR3 is 20 residues long. The V gene lost 0 bases and the J gene lost 5 bases, with 24 bases spanning the gap. The germline gives CDR1 SGHNT, CDR2 YYREEE (reference sequence). This CDR3 reads CASSLEFVGPGDVRANVLTF. The CDR3 bases are TGTGCCAGCAGCTTGGAGTTCGTAGGACCGGGGGACGTCAGGGCCAACGTCCTGACTTTC. The full variable domain, in which reference TRBV5-4 and TRBJ2-6 provide the parts outside the CDR3, is ETGVTQSPTHLIKTRGQQVTLRCSSQSGHNTVSWYQQALGQGPQFIFQYYREEENGRGNFPPRFSGLQFPNYSSELNVNALELDDSALYLCASSLEFVGPGDVRANVLTFGAGSRLTVL.